One sample yielded the 32 T cell receptor beta chains listed below, sequenced in a study of blood T cells in healthy people across ages. A second PCR of 7 to 11 cycles used a sample-barcoded 5' primer and a J-beta primer mix. TCRdb passed the 5' RACE reads through MiXCR, listing each CDR3 protein once. In the table there are over 1.5 million distinct CDR3 sequences, just under 50% of which are singletons. Sequenced input: blood. The receptors here all came from a woman aged 40-49 years in good health.

In nucleotides, the CDR3 is TGTGCCAGCAGTTACTTCCAAGCCACAGATACGCAGTATTTT. It encodes CASSYFQATDTQYF. The chain combines TRBV6-2 or TRBV6-3 with TRBJ2-3; D unresolved. The V and J ends lost 1 base and 2 bases respectively, with 7 bases between them. The CDR3 is 14 residues long. Germline assignment: CDR1 MNHEY and CDR2 SVGEGT.

This rearrangement joins TRBV9 to TRBJ2-7; D possibly matches TRBD1 or TRBD2 (5 bases each). Germline V CDR1 and CDR2: SGDLS, YYNGEE. This CDR3 is 17 amino acids long. Trimming cost V 4 bases and J 0 bases, with 20 bases left between them. CDR3 residues: CASSPQWGPGASYEQYF. The CDR3 DNA reads as TGTGCCAGCAGCCCCCAGTGGGGACCTGGGGCCTCCTACGAGCAGTACTTC.

This clonotype was seen more than once but under ten times. This chain uses TRBV20-1 with TRBJ2-3; 11 bases are shared with TRBD1. CDR3 length: 14 amino acids. V shed 7 bases and J 4 bases; nucleotides not matched to a gene: 7. The germline gives CDR1 DFQATT, CDR2 SNEGSKA (reference sequence). The CDR3 spells CSVRTGGLADTQYF. The CDR3 DNA reads as TGCAGTGTTCGGACAGGGGGCTTAGCAGATACGCAGTATTTT.

This clonotype was counted a few times. The rearrangement uses TRBV5-4 and TRBJ2-3; D is perhaps TRBD1 or TRBD2 (5 bases each). The CDR3 loop spans 16 amino acids. Per germline, CDR1 SGHNT and CDR2 YYREEE (reference sequence). Trimming took 0 bases from V and 5 from J, leaving 16 bases between them. The CDR3 nucleotides are TGTGCCAGCAGCTTGGGACAGCGTCGGGGAATAGATACGCAGTATTTT. This sequence encodes CASSLGQRRGIDTQYF.

This clonotype was observed a few times. This CDR3 is CSVEGGGGPADEQFF. The CDR3 DNA follows: TGCAGCGTTGAGGGGGGCGGGGGGCCTGCAGATGAGCAGTTCTTC. This chain connects TRBV29-1 to TRBJ2-1; 8 bases agree with TRBD2. The CDR3 extends over 15 amino acids. Trimming took 3 bases from V and 8 from J; bases not matched to a gene: 12. Germline CDR1 and CDR2: SQVTM and ANQGSEA.

The chain combines TRBV2 with TRBJ2-7; D not resolved. The CDR3 is 15 residues long. V lost 5 bases and J lost 0, with 14 bases in between. Germline V CDR1 and CDR2: SNHLY, FYNNEI. The CDR3 DNA follows: TGTGCCAGCAGTCTCCAGTCAACCAGCTCCTACGAGCAGTACTTC. Its protein product is CASSLQSTSSYEQYF. The full variable domain, in which reference TRBV2 and TRBJ2-7 provide the parts outside the CDR3, is EPEVTQTPSHQVTQMGQEVILRCVPISNHLYFYWYRQILGQKVEFLVSFYNNEISEKSEIFDDQFSVERPDGSNFTLKIRSTKLEDSAMYFCASSLQSTSSYEQYFGPGTRLTVT.

The rearrangement joins TRBV6-1 to TRBJ1-2; 7 bases are a match to TRBD1. This CDR3 has 13 residues. Germline V lookup: CDR1 MNHNS, CDR2 SASEGT. The CDR3 sequence is CATPGQTNYGYTF. CDR3 in DNA: TGTGCAACACCGGGACAGACTAACTATGGCTACACCTTC.

The CDR3 DNA is TGCGCCAGCAGCTCCTACAGCCTCTATGGCTACACCTTC. Translated: CASSSYSLYGYTF. The rearrangement joins TRBV5-1 to TRBJ1-2; D is undetermined. The CDR3 covers 13 residues. Germline V gene data show CDR1 as SGHRS and CDR2 as YFSETQ. The V end lost 3 bases, the J end lost 4 bases, and 10 bases lay between the germline ends.

The chain carries TRBV27 and TRBJ2-1; TRBD1 matches 10 bases. The DNA matches TRBJ2-7 better at its end, which makes the J call doubtful. This CDR3 is 14 amino acids long. From germline, CDR1 is MNHEY and CDR2 SMNVEV (reference sequence). The CDR3 region is CASSRQGAYNEQYF. The DNA for the CDR3 is TGTGCCAGCAGCCGACAGGGGGCGTACAATGAGCAGTACTTC.

The chain recombines TRBV20-1 with TRBJ1-2; 8 bases agree with TRBD1. Trimming cost V 6 bases and J 11 bases; bases outside gene matches: 8. The CDR3 loop spans 11 amino acids. Germline CDR1 and CDR2: DFQATT and SNEGSKA (reference sequence). DNA for the CDR3: TGCAGTGCCCCGGTCAGGGGGCTATACACCTTC. This codes for CSAPVRGLYTF.

This clonotype appeared a few times. The chain employs TRBV9 and TRBJ2-3; D could derive from TRBD1 or TRBD2 (5 bases each). CDR3 length: 14 amino acids. CDR1 SGDLS and CDR2 YYNGEE come from the germline V gene. Deletions cut 0 bases from V and 3 bases from J, with 8 bases between. CDR3 loop: CASSVVGTTDTQYF. In nucleotides, the CDR3 is TGTGCCAGCAGCGTAGTCGGGACGACAGATACGCAGTATTTT.

This chain joins TRBV7-2 and TRBJ2-7, with 7 bases that match TRBD1. Germline lookup yields CDR1 SGHTA and CDR2 FQGNSA. J was trimmed by 0 bases and V by 3 bases; bases with no gene match: 5. The CDR3 has 15 residues. For the CDR3, the DNA is TGTGCCAGCAGCTTTCTGGGACAGAGCTCCTACGAGCAGTACTTC. Residues: CASSFLGQSSYEQYF.

This sequence joins TRBV5-1 and TRBJ2-6; 7 positions agree with TRBD1. The CDR3 consists of 18 residues. V dropped 4 bases and J dropped 0; count of bases not matched to a gene: 10. The germline CDR1 and CDR2 sequences are SGHRS and YFSETQ. The CDR3 protein is CASSTRDRASSGANVLTF. The CDR3 DNA is TGCGCCAGCAGCACCCGGGACAGAGCCAGCTCTGGGGCCAACGTCCTGACTTTC.

The sample holds many counts of this clonotype. The CDR3 sequence is CASSYRTSGETQYF. The CDR3 bases are TGTGCCAGCAGTTATAGGACTAGCGGGGAGACCCAGTACTTC. This chain joins TRBV6-5 and TRBJ2-5; 11 bases agree with TRBD2. Germline lookup yields CDR1 MNHEY and CDR2 SVGAGI. There are 14 residues in the CDR3. V was pared by 3 bases and J by 5 bases, with 2 bases of the junction left unmatched.

This clonotype was detected ten times or more. Its ends do not fully match the called genes, so a read error is possible. The chain joins TRBV5-1 to TRBJ2-1, with unresolved D. Germline V CDR1 and CDR2: SGHRS, YFSETQ. CDR3 length equals 12 residues. CDR3 in amino acids: CASSLELNEQFF. The CDR3 region has the DNA TGTGCCAGCAGCTTAGAGCTCAATGAGCAGTTCTTC. Full variable domain (remainder filled in from reference TRBV5-1 and TRBJ2-1): KAGVTQTPRYLIKTRGQQVTLSCSPISGHRSVSWYQQTPGQGLQFLFEYFSETQRNKGNFPGRFSGRQFSNSRSEMNVSTLELGDSALYLCASSLELNEQFFGPGTRLTVL.

In its sample, this clonotype was seen a few times. The rearrangement uses TRBV6-2 or TRBV6-3 and TRBJ2-3; no firm D call. The CDR3 loop spans 11 amino acids. CDR1 and CDR2 (germline): MNHEY, SVGEGT. Trimming removed 7 bases at V and 4 bases at J, with 6 bases between. The CDR3 DNA sequence: TGTGCCAGCACAGAGGCAGATACGCAGTATTTT. This codes for CASTEADTQYF.

This clonotype was picked up one time. The V call is TRBV7-2, the J call TRBJ2-2; D is possibly TRBD2 (5 bases). Per the germline V gene, CDR1 is SGHTA and CDR2 is FQGNSA. With 1 base removed from V and 4 bases from J, the gap between germline ends came to 7 bases. The CDR3 consists of 14 residues. This chain's CDR3 is CASSLVGSTGELFF. DNA for the CDR3: TGTGCCAGCAGCTTAGTAGGGAGCACCGGGGAGCTGTTTTTT. Together with reference TRBV7-2 and TRBJ2-2, the CDR3 gives the full variable domain: GAGVSQSPSNKVTEKGKDVELRCDPISGHTALYWYRQSLGQGLEFLIYFQGNSAPDKSGLPSDRFSAERTGGSVSTLTIQRTQQEDSAVYLCASSLVGSTGELFFGEGSRLTVL.

This clonotype was counted ten times or more. The chain carries TRBV10-3 and TRBJ2-7; unclear D gene. Germline loops: CDR1 ENHRY, CDR2 SYGVKD. The CDR3 contains 13 residues. Trimming shortened V by 3 bases and J by 3 bases, and 9 bases separated the two germline ends. In nucleotides, the CDR3 is TGTGCCATCAGTGAACGCGGTAACTACGAGCAGTACTTC. As protein: CAISERGNYEQYF.

The chain couples TRBV6-5 to TRBJ1-4; no definite D call. This CDR3 has 12 residues. Germline values: CDR1 MNHEY, CDR2 SVGAGI. Trimming stripped 5 bases from V and 8 bases from J, with 9 bases between. The DNA of the CDR3 is TGTGCCAGCAGTGACGACGGCGAAAAACTGTTTTTT. Its translation is CASSDDGEKLFF.

A single count supports this clonotype. One end of the junction varies from germline; a read error may be responsible. V gene TRBV5-5 combines with J gene TRBJ1-1; D remains unclear. This CDR3 contains 14 residues. From germline, CDR1 is SGHKS and CDR2 YYEKEE (reference sequence). Here the CDR3 DNA reads TGTGCCAGCGGCTTGGGGTTAAGGAGCACTGAAGCTTTCTTT. Its translation is CASGLGLRSTEAFF.

The chain carries TRBV6-1 and TRBJ2-3; D gene uncertain. Between the trimmed V and J ends, which lost 4 bases and 0 bases, there was a span of 14 bases. CDR3 length: 16 amino acids. Per germline, CDR1 MNHNS and CDR2 SASEGT. The CDR3: CASSAFSDTSTDTQYF. CDR3 nucleotide sequence: TGTGCCAGCAGTGCGTTTTCGGATACTAGCACAGATACGCAGTATTTT.

This sequence joins TRBV3-1 and TRBJ2-5, with no clear D. This CDR3 region has 17 residues. Germline V CDR1 and CDR2: LGHDT, YNNKEL (reference sequence). V gave up 2 bases and J gave up 11 bases, with 27 bases separating them. CDR3 region: CASSQRPGGLTNNEQYF. CDR3 sequence (DNA): TGTGCCAGCAGCCAACGACCAGGCGGCCTAACAAACAATGAGCAGTACTTC.

The chain uses TRBV5-1 and TRBJ2-1; tentatively, D is TRBD2 (6 bases). The CDR3 has 15 amino acids. Trimming shortened V by 3 bases and J by 3 bases, and 13 bases separated the two germline ends. Germline CDR1 is SGHRS and CDR2 is YFSETQ. The CDR3 DNA is TGCGCCAGCAGCTATAGCCAGGGAGGCTACAATGAGCAGTTCTTC. Its protein product is CASSYSQGGYNEQFF.

The genes are TRBV15 and TRBJ1-1, with a possible D match to TRBD1 (6 bases). The germline V gene encodes CDR1 LNHNV and CDR2 YYDKDF (reference sequence). This CDR3 is built from 14 residues. Trimming left V 1 base short and J 4 bases short, with 10 bases between. The CDR3 region has the DNA TGTGCCACCAGCAGAGTGCAGGGGACCACTGAAGCTTTCTTT. Translation: CATSRVQGTTEAFF.

The rearrangement links TRBV7-9 to TRBJ2-5, with unresolved D. TRBJ2-7 explains the end of the DNA better; the J call may be wrong. The CDR3 consists of 15 residues. Germline CDR1 SEHNR, CDR2 FQNEAQ (reference sequence). CDR3 protein: CASSSSRLLGYEQYF. Written as DNA, the CDR3 is TGTGCCAGCAGCTCGAGTCGGCTTCTCGGCTACGAGCAGTACTTC.

This clonotype has ten or more counts. Here the CDR3 reads CASSDDRGRETQYF. For the CDR3, the DNA is TGTGCCAGCAGCGACGACAGGGGGAGGGAGACCCAGTACTTC. The J gene is TRBJ2-5, the V gene TRBV7-8; 9 bases line up with TRBD1. J lost 5 bases, V lost 5 bases, and 6 bases had no gene match. CDR3 length equals 14 residues. Germline V gives CDR1 SGHVS, CDR2 FQNEAQ.

The chain is built from TRBV4-1 and TRBJ1-6; the D gene is possibly TRBD1 (5 bases). CDR3 length: 21 residues. Per germline, CDR1 MGHRA and CDR2 YSYEKL. Trimming left V 0 bases short and J 0 bases short, with 21 bases between. The CDR3 reads CASSQERTPPGESSYNSPLHF. The CDR3 DNA follows: TGCGCCAGCAGCCAAGAACGGACACCTCCTGGAGAAAGCTCCTATAATTCACCCCTCCACTTT.

In its sample, this clonotype was seen a few times. The gene calls are TRBV29-1 and TRBJ2-1, with D possibly TRBD2 on 5 matching bases. The CDR3 covers 13 residues. Germline V gives CDR1 SQVTM, CDR2 ANQGSEA. In nucleotides, the CDR3 is TGCAGTGCGAGCGGACGGGCTGGGAATGAGCAGTTCTTC. Residues: CSASGRAGNEQFF.

This chain uses TRBV28 with TRBJ1-6; D gene uncertain. Trimming took off 2 bases at V and 5 bases at J, with 7 bases between the two ends. The CDR3 consists of 14 residues. Germline-derived CDR1 and CDR2 are MDHEN and SYDVKM. This CDR3 reads CASSLGHNNSPLHF. For the CDR3, the DNA is TGTGCCAGCAGTTTAGGGCACAATAATTCACCCCTCCACTTT.

The chain employs TRBV12-3 or TRBV12-4 and TRBJ2-1; TRBD2 is a possible D gene (5 bases). Trimming removed 7 bases at V and 10 bases at J, with 20 bases between. This CDR3 is 14 amino acids long. This CDR3 is CASIRAGFGVEQFF. The CDR3 DNA sequence: TGTGCCAGCATCCGGGCTGGGTTCGGGGTAGAGCAGTTCTTC.

This clonotype turned up a few times. The chain employs TRBV5-1 and TRBJ2-5, with 8 bases fitting TRBD1. Trimming removed 2 bases from V and 0 bases from J; junction bases left unmatched: 6. There are 16 residues in the CDR3. The germline CDR1 and CDR2 sequences are SGHRS and YFSETQ. CDR3 loop: CASSFGAGGHQETQYF. For the CDR3, the DNA is TGCGCCAGCAGCTTCGGGGCAGGGGGCCACCAAGAGACCCAGTACTTC.

In this sample, this clonotype turned up a few times. The V and J genes are TRBV12-3 or TRBV12-4 and TRBJ2-1; 9 bases align to TRBD1. The V gene end was trimmed by 7 bases and the J gene end by 3 bases; junction bases not matched to a gene: 10. The CDR3 is 16 amino acids. CDR3 DNA: TGTGCCAGCATCACAGGGGGCCCTTTGGGCTACAATGAGCAGTTCTTC. Its translation is CASITGGPLGYNEQFF.